These 12 T cell receptor beta chains were all obtained from the same sample, sequenced in a study of STAT5B mutations in CD4+ large granular lymphocyte leukemia. Profiled with immunoSEQ multiplex PCR; TCRdb holds only in-frame clones, not every one. The sample holds about 30,000 clones, around 80% seen once. The sequenced material came from CD4+ T cells from blood buffy coats. The receptors originated from a human donor in good health.

CDR3 in amino acids: CASSLTGISTDTQYF. The CDR3 DNA sequence: TGTGCCAGCAGCCTGACAGGGATAAGCACAGATACGCAGTATTTT. This chain joins TRBV14 and TRBJ2-3; 7 nucleotides line up with TRBD1. V dropped 4 bases and J dropped 0; count of bases not matched to a gene: 4. This CDR3 is 15 amino acids long. The V gene's germline CDR1 is SGHDN and CDR2 FVKESK.

The V and J genes are TRBV29-1 and TRBJ2-1; 9 nucleotides agree with TRBD1. The CDR3 is made up of 13 amino acids. Germline V lookup: CDR1 SQVTM, CDR2 ANQGSEA. Trimming at V came to 7 bases and at J to 9 bases, leaving 10 bases not matched to a gene. The CDR3 loop reads CSANTGGAAEQFF. The CDR3 region has the DNA TGCAGCGCCAATACAGGGGGCGCGGCTGAGCAGTTCTTC.

This clone has a handful of counts. The chain has TRBV27 and TRBJ2-5; 7 positions agree with TRBD1. V dropped 0 bases and J dropped 5; count of bases not matched to a gene: 3. Looked up from germline, CDR1 is MNHEY and CDR2 is SMNVEV (reference sequence). The length of the CDR3 is 14 residues. The CDR3 sequence is CASSLSRGRETQYF. The DNA of the CDR3 is TGTGCCAGCAGTTTATCTAGGGGGCGTGAGACCCAGTACTTC.

The chain links TRBV19 to TRBJ1-5, with D unclear. Per germline, CDR1 LNHDA and CDR2 SQIVND (reference sequence). Trimming removed 3 bases at V and 5 bases at J, with 8 bases between. This CDR3 contains 13 residues. The CDR3: CASSMDRDQPQHF. In DNA form, the CDR3 reads TGTGCCAGTAGTATGGATAGGGATCAGCCCCAGCATTTT.

V gene TRBV5-1 combines with J gene TRBJ2-2; 7 bases match TRBD1. In germline, CDR1 is SGHRS, CDR2 YFSETQ. V lost 7 bases, J lost 7 bases, and 10 bases stayed unmatched. This CDR3 is 14 amino acids long. The CDR3 loop reads CASWTGAGGGELFF. CDR3 in DNA: TGCGCCAGCTGGACAGGTGCTGGCGGCGGGGAGCTGTTTTTT.

The chain carries TRBV19 and TRBJ2-3; D ambiguous. Between the trimmed V and J ends, which lost 10 bases and 1 base, there was a span of 6 bases. The CDR3 sequence is 11 residues long. The germline CDR1 and CDR2 sequences are LNHDA and SQIVND (reference sequence). As DNA, the CDR3 is TGTGCCATCGGCGGCACAGATACGCAGTATTTT. Its protein product is CAIGGTDTQYF.

The chain uses TRBV6-6 and TRBJ2-2; no clear D gene. Germline CDR1 and CDR2: MNHNY and SVGAGI (reference sequence). The CDR3 contains 12 residues. V was cut by 7 bases and J by 5 bases, with 8 bases left in between. CDR3 amino acids: CASNRGTGELFF. In nucleotides, the CDR3 is TGTGCCAGCAACCGTGGGACCGGGGAGCTGTTTTTT.

The rearrangement joins TRBV5-1 to TRBJ1-4; D is ambiguous. With 2 bases removed from V and 0 bases from J, the gap between germline ends came to 2 bases. Germline V gene data show CDR1 as SGHRS and CDR2 as YFSETQ. The CDR3 runs to 13 residues. CDR3 DNA: TGCGCCAGCAGCTTTTCAACTAATGAAAAACTGTTTTTT. This encodes CASSFSTNEKLFF.

V usage is TRBV28 and J usage is TRBJ1-4, with 8 bases that match TRBD1. This CDR3 is 14 amino acids long. In germline, CDR1 is MDHEN, CDR2 SYDVKM. Germline trimming cut 5 bases from V and 7 bases from J; bases unmatched to any gene: 6. CDR3 DNA sequence: TGTGCCAGCAGTAGGACAGGGATGTTTGAAAAACTGTTTTTT. Protein product: CASSRTGMFEKLFF.

This clone appeared a single time. This rearrangement joins TRBV4-3 to TRBJ1-5; no definite D call. The germline V gene encodes CDR1 LGHNA and CDR2 YSLEER. The CDR3 covers 15 residues. Trimming removed 4 bases from V and 4 bases from J, with 14 bases in between. The CDR3 spells CASSPAFQSNQPQHF. CDR3 nucleotides: TGCGCCAGCAGCCCTGCTTTTCAGAGTAATCAGCCCCAGCATTTT.

The rearrangement joins TRBV29-1 to TRBJ1-2; D possibly corresponds to TRBD1 (6 bases). The CDR3 has 9 amino acids. With 7 bases removed from V and 13 bases from J, the gap between germline ends came to 13 bases. Germline V gene sequence: CDR1 SQVTM, CDR2 ANQGSEA. CDR3: CSADSRITF. The CDR3 DNA reads TGCAGCGCGGACAGCCGTATCACCTTC.

This clone was seen only a few times. V is TRBV19 and J is TRBJ1-2; D is undetermined. The CDR3 spans 13 residues. Germline V gene sequence: CDR1 LNHDA, CDR2 SQIVND (reference sequence). The germline V and J ends were trimmed by 3 bases and 3 bases, with 8 bases remaining between them. The CDR3 DNA reads TGTGCCAGTAGTATGAACAACGACTATGGCTACACCTTC. This translates into CASSMNNDYGYTF.